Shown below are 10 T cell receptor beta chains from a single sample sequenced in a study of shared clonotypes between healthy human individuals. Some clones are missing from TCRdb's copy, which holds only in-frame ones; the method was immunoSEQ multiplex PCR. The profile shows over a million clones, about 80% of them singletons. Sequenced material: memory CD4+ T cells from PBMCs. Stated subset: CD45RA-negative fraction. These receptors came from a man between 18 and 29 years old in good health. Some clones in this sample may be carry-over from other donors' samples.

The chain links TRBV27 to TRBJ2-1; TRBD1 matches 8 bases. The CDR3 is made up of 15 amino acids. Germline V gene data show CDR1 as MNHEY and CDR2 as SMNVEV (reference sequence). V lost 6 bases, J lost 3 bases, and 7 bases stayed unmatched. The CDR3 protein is CASRDRVLGYNEQFF. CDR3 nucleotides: TGTGCCAGCAGGGACAGGGTCTTAGGCTACAATGAGCAGTTCTTC.

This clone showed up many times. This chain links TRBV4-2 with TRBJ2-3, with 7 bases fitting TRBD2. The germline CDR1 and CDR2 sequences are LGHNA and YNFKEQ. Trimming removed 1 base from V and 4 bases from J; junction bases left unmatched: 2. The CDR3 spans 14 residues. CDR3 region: CASSQGREPDTQYF. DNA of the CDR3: TGTGCCAGCAGCCAAGGGCGGGAGCCAGATACGCAGTATTTT.

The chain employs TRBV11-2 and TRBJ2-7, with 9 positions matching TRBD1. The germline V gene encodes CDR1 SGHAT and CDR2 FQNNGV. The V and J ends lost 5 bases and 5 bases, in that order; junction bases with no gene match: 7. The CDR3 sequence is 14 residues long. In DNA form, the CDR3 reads TGTGCCAGCAGCCTCGGACAGGGGTGGCACGAGCAGTACTTC. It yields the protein CASSLGQGWHEQYF.

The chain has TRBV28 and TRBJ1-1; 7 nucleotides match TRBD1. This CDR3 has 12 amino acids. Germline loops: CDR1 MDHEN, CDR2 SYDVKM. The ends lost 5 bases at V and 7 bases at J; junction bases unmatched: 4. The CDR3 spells CASSLWTGEAFF. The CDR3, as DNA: TGTGCCAGCAGTCTTTGGACAGGTGAAGCTTTCTTT.

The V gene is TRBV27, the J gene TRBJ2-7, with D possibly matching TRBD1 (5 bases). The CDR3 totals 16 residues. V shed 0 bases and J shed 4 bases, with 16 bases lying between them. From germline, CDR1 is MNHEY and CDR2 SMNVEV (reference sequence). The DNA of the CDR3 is TGTGCCAGCAGTTTATCGGGGCTCATCCCGCTTTACGAGCAGTACTTC. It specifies CASSLSGLIPLYEQYF.

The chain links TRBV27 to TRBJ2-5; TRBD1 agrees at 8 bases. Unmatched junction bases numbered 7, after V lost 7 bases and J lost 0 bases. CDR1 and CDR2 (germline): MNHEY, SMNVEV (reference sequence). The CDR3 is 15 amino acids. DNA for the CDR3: TGTGCCAGCAAGGGACAGGTCAGCTACCAAGAGACCCAGTACTTC. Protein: CASKGQVSYQETQYF.

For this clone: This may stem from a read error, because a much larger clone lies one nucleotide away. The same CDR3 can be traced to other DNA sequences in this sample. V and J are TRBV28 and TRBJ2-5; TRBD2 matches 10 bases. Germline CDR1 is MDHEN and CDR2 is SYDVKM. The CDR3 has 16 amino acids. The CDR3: CASKAGGTHPQETQYF. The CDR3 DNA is TGCGCCAGCAAAGCGGGAGGGACCCACCCTCAAGAGACCCAGTACTTC.

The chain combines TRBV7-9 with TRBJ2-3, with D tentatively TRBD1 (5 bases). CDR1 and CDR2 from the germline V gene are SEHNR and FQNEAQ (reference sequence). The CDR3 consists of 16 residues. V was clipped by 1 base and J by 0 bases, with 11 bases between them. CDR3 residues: CASSLGDGQSTDTQYF. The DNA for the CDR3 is TGTGCCAGCAGCTTAGGTGACGGACAAAGCACAGATACGCAGTATTTT.

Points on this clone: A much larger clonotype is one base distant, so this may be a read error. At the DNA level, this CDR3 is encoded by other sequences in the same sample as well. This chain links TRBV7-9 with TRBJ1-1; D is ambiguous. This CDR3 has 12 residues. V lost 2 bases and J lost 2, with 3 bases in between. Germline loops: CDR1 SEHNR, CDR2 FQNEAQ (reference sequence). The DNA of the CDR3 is TGTGCCAGCAGCTTAATTAACACTGAAGCTTTCTTT. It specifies CASSLINTEAFF.

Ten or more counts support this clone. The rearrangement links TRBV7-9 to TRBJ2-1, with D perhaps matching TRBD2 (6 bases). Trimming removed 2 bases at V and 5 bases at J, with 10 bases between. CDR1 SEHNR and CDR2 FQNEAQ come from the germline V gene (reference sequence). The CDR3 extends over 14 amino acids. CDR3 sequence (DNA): TGTGCCAGCAGCTTACTAGCGACCCACAATGAGCAGTTCTTC. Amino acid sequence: CASSLLATHNEQFF.